The 17 T cell receptor beta chains below all came from one sample that was sequenced in a study of molecular identifiers for immune sequencing clone quantification. In TCRdb, the PCR reads were re-called with MiXCR into one record per CDR3 protein. The data contain about half a million distinct CDR3 sequences, about a quarter of them singletons. What was sequenced was naive CD8+ T cells from blood, with Jurkat cell RNA spiked in. Subset meaning: FACS-sorted CD8+CD4-CCR7+CD45RA+ naive T cells. The receptors shown here come from a human donor in good health. Some libraries in this study had Jurkat cell RNA spiked in.

V gene TRBV4-1 combines with J gene TRBJ2-6, with a tentative D call TRBD2 (6 bases). The CDR3 runs to 16 residues. Germline V gene sequence: CDR1 MGHRA, CDR2 YSYEKL. V lost 2 bases, J lost 2 bases, and 10 bases lay in between. The CDR3 nucleotides read TGCGCCAGCAGCCAAATAGCGGTCCCTGGGGCCAACGTCCTGACTTTC. Translated: CASSQIAVPGANVLTF.

The table lists this clonotype with many counts. The chain recombines TRBV5-6 with TRBJ2-7; D not certain. Germline V gene sequence: CDR1 SGHDT, CDR2 YYEEEE. CDR3 length: 16 residues. The V end lost 0 bases, the J end lost 2 bases, and 15 bases lay between the germline ends. CDR3 sequence (DNA): TGTGCCAGCAGCTTGGGTACCTACCTGGGGACCTACGAGCAGTACTTC. Protein product: CASSLGTYLGTYEQYF.

This clonotype was recorded a few times. The chain carries TRBV7-6 and TRBJ2-7; TRBD1 agrees at 9 bases. The CDR3 consists of 15 residues. With 5 bases clipped from V and 6 bases from J, the junction kept 11 bases outside the gene matches. Germline V lookup: CDR1 SGHVS, CDR2 FNYEAQ. This CDR3 is CASSPSGTGWSEQYF. The CDR3 nucleotides are TGTGCCAGCAGCCCCTCCGGGACAGGGTGGTCCGAGCAGTACTTC.

With regard to this clonotype: At one end, the junction sequence differs from germline, possibly due to a read error. CDR3 protein: CASSLASGSGYEQYF. The CDR3 region has the DNA TGTGCCAGCAGCCTAGCGAGCGGGTCCGGATACGAGCAGTACTTC. This rearrangement joins TRBV7-7 to TRBJ2-7; perhaps TRBD2 as D (6 bases). The CDR3 has 15 residues. Per germline, CDR1 SSHAT and CDR2 FNYEAQ (reference sequence).

About this clonotype: The junction shows a germline mismatch at one end, possibly a read error. The V and J genes are TRBV7-9 and TRBJ2-7, with D unresolved. There are 15 residues in the CDR3. Germline values: CDR1 SEHNR, CDR2 FQNEAQ (reference sequence). As DNA, the CDR3 is TGTGCCAGCAGCTCGCCGGCGGTAATGGCCTACGAGCAGTGCTTC. Its translation: CASSSPAVMAYEQCF.

The chain has TRBV27 and TRBJ1-5; perhaps TRBD1 as D (5 bases). Germline V gives CDR1 MNHEY, CDR2 SMNVEV (reference sequence). Deletions cut 3 bases from V and 1 base from J, with 10 bases between. The CDR3 contains 15 residues. CDR3 in amino acids: CASSFAGVSNQPQHF. The CDR3, as DNA: TGTGCCAGCAGTTTCGCGGGGGTAAGCAATCAGCCCCAGCATTTT.

This clonotype has more than one count but fewer than ten. The chain has TRBV19 and TRBJ1-2, with a possible D match to TRBD1 (6 bases). The germline V gene encodes CDR1 LNHDA and CDR2 SQIVND (reference sequence). CDR3 length equals 15 residues. Trimming removed 3 bases from V and 0 bases from J, with 11 bases in between. The CDR3 DNA reads TGTGCCAGTAGTATTGGGACATACGCTAACTATGGCTACACCTTC. This encodes CASSIGTYANYGYTF.

This chain joins TRBV5-6 and TRBJ2-7, with TRBD1 identical over 10 bases. The CDR3 loop spans 15 amino acids. Germline values: CDR1 SGHDT, CDR2 YYEEEE. J was trimmed by 6 bases and V by 4 bases; bases with no gene match: 10. The CDR3 region has the DNA TGTGCCAGCAGCGGGGACGGGACAGGGGCGTGCGAGCAGTACTTC. Protein: CASSGDGTGACEQYF.

There are many counts of this clonotype. The chain is built from TRBV20-1 and TRBJ2-3, with 10 bases aligning to TRBD2. The ends lost 0 bases at V and 7 bases at J; junction bases unmatched: 4. The length of the CDR3 is 14 residues. The germline CDR1 and CDR2 sequences are DFQATT and SNEGSKA (reference sequence). The CDR3 reads CSAREAGGPHTQYF. The CDR3 nucleotides are TGCAGTGCTAGAGAAGCGGGGGGGCCACATACGCAGTATTTT.

V gene TRBV5-1 combines with J gene TRBJ1-2; 10 nucleotides agree with TRBD1. The CDR3 loop spans 14 amino acids. J was trimmed by 3 bases and V by 6 bases; bases with no gene match: 5. Germline CDR1 is SGHRS and CDR2 is YFSETQ. CDR3 nucleotide sequence: TGCGCCAGCACTGAGACAGGGGGCTACTATGGCTACACCTTC. This sequence encodes CASTETGGYYGYTF.

This clonotype was detected many times. This rearrangement joins TRBV7-8 to TRBJ1-2; D gene ambiguous. Between the trimmed V and J ends, which lost 1 base and 4 bases, there was a span of 19 bases. The germline V gene encodes CDR1 SGHVS and CDR2 FQNEAQ. The CDR3 runs to 17 residues. CDR3 sequence reads: CASSLETLLASSYGYTF. The CDR3 bases are TGTGCCAGCAGCTTAGAGACACTACTAGCCTCTAGCTATGGCTACACCTTC.

Details on this clonotype: The germline gene is not matched at one end of the junction; a read error may be the cause. V is TRBV6-2 or TRBV6-3 and J is TRBJ2-1; D is unclear. The V gene's germline CDR1 is MNHEY and CDR2 SVGEGT. The CDR3 is 12 amino acids. CDR3 loop: CASSYPSNGQFF. The DNA for the CDR3 is TGTGCCAGCAGTTACCCCTCTAATGGGCAGTTCTTC.

Concerning this clonotype: This may come from a read error, since a much larger clone is one base off. The CDR3 loop is CAWSVSSEQCF. The CDR3 DNA sequence: TGTGCCTGGAGTGTAAGTTCCGAGCAGTGCTTC. The chain has TRBV30 and TRBJ2-7, with D uncertain. The CDR3 runs 11 residues. CDR1 and CDR2 from the germline V gene are GTSNPN and SVGIG (reference sequence).

As regards this clonotype: This sequence may be a read error, since a much larger clone differs from it by one base. The V and J genes are TRBV7-9 and TRBJ1-1; D possibly corresponds to TRBD1 (6 bases). CDR1 is SEHNR, CDR2 FQNEAQ, per germline (reference sequence). V lost 5 bases and J 5 bases, leaving 21 bases between the germline ends. The CDR3 length is 16 residues. The CDR3 nucleotides are TGTGCCAGCAGCCCGAAGGAAGGACAGTGGGGAACTGAAGCTTTCTTT. Its translation: CASSPKEGQWGTEAFF.

The chain recombines TRBV27 with TRBJ1-5; D not resolved. The CDR3 covers 14 residues. Trimming left V 6 bases short and J 2 bases short, with 11 bases between. Germline CDR1 is MNHEY and CDR2 is SMNVEV (reference sequence). DNA for the CDR3: TGTGCCAGCAGAACCAACAATGGCAATCAGCCCCAGCATTTT. It translates to CASRTNNGNQPQHF.

This clonotype has more than one count but fewer than ten. CDR3: CASSQFDGDTEAFF. The CDR3 bases are TGCGCCAGCAGCCAATTTGACGGAGACACTGAAGCTTTCTTT. The V call is TRBV4-3, the J call TRBJ1-1; D is unresolved. This CDR3 region has 14 residues. V lost 2 bases to trimming and J lost 3 bases, with 10 bases between them. The germline V gene has CDR1 LGHNA and CDR2 YSLEER.

This clonotype has a count of ten or more. The rearrangement uses TRBV4-2 and TRBJ2-7; D remains unclear. CDR1 is LGHNA, CDR2 YNFKEQ, per germline. The germline V and J ends were trimmed by 3 bases and 3 bases, with 9 bases remaining between them. The length of the CDR3 is 13 residues. As DNA, the CDR3 is TGTGCCAGCAGCCATTCCGGCATCTACGAGCAGTACTTC. It is translated as CASSHSGIYEQYF.